This T cell receptor beta chain appears in the sequencing data of a study of cytomegalovirus exposure and HLA in healthy donors. Broader study findings: For TCR beta chains, V- and J-gene trimming was later linked to a missense DCLRE1C variant.

The sample holds one count of this clone. What it binds is unknown. From germline, CDR1 is SGDLS and CDR2 YYNGEE. The CDR3 has 14 residues. V shed 4 bases and J 7 bases; nucleotides not matched to a gene: 10. 13 Jbeta primers and 60 Vbeta primers were used for the PCR. Clones were sequenced by immunoSEQ multiplex PCR, and TCRdb holds only the in-frame ones, with some missing. The sample has about 210,000 clones, about four fifths seen once; the top ten hold about 3.5%. This TCR came from a man aged 35 to 55 in good health and CMV-seropositive. The genes are TRBV9 and TRBJ2-7; TRBD2 matches 8 bases. Sequences were obtained from PBMCs. The CDR3 DNA reads TGTGCCAGCAGCCCTTCAGCGGGGGCTGGGGAGCAGTACTTC. This gives the protein CASSPSAGAGEQYF.